Described below is a single TCR beta chain sequence and its context. This clonotype was observed many times. Its specific antigen is unknown. No base-level quality is on record; no much larger clone is a single base apart. Trimming leaves V shorter by 5 bases and J shorter by 0 bases, with the junction holding 6 bases beyond the gene matches. The CDR3 goes from the cysteine to the phenylalanine over 14 residues. The entry retains the CDR3 DNA only, 42 bases that are in frame from base 1. Taken from the germline V gene (reference sequence), the CDR1 and CDR2 loops are DFQATT and SNEGSKA. The sample is drawn from a study of CD8 T cells in ankylosing spondylitis (dated by TCRdb to about 2017). In terms of the full investigation: T cell receptor beta repertoires were profiled in healthy donors and ankylosing spondylitis patients so that disease-linked TCR variants could be found. Peripheral blood samples were taken, and synovial fluid was additionally collected from ankylosing spondylitis patients. The full study cohort comprised around 25 ankylosing spondylitis patients and about 110 healthy donors.

Instrument on record: Illumina HiSeq 2500. Quantitative 5'-RACE with molecular barcodes was the method used to prepare the TCR beta libraries. The study's processing was this. A new computational method based on a probabilistic model of VDJ rearrangement was used to identify disease-linked TCR variants. Starting from the raw public reads, TCRdb applied fastp trimming at Q25, assembled clones with MiXCR and retained in-frame beta chains. Rows with one shared CDR3 protein collapse into an entry with the most common genes and DNA. In this record, the V and J calls reflect TCRdb's handling and not the investigators' own analysis. Here the sample has tens of thousands of distinct CDR3 sequences; about 5.3% occur a single time. Over 1.5% of the sample rests with the top ten. Broader findings and caveats from the paper: The disease-linked clones showed a CD8+ phenotype and occurred at relatively low frequencies in peripheral blood. Some TCR beta motif variants had previously been reported in synovial fluid and blood of reactive arthritis patients, which suggested common disease-initiation mechanisms. Significant enrichment of the disease-linked clones was reported in matched synovial fluid samples from ankylosing spondylitis patients. A TCR beta motif of about eight highly homologous amino acid variants appeared characteristic of blood from ankylosing spondylitis patients.

The sequence came from a female donor with ankylosing spondylitis or in good health (not recorded which). The V and J segments used are TRBV20-1 and TRBJ1-1, and 7 junctional nucleotides match TRBD1. The specimen was blood, either unsorted or a sorted T cell fraction (not recorded which). The nucleotides are TGCAGTGCTCGGGACAGACTTATGAACACTGAAGCTTTCTTT. Its product reads: CSARDRLMNTEAFF.